The rows below give T cell receptor beta chains drawn from one sample of a study of T cells in Graves' hyperthyroidism and ophthalmopathy. TCRdb independently ran MiXCR on the multiplex PCR reads; one entry per CDR3 protein. In the table there are roughly 130,000 distinct CDR3 sequences, over 20% of which are singletons. Source material: blood. The source is a woman aged 45-65 years with Graves' hyperthyroidism that later progressed to Graves' ophthalmopathy. Each CDR3 is given with its conserved first and last residue. The D gene is left open where the match is weak. Clone size appears in some rows only: once, few, many, or a class for an expanded clone.

>TRBV20-1|few|NA|TRBJ2-1
TGCAGTGCTAAAACACGTCGCACCTACAATGAGCAGTTCTTC
CSAKTRRTYNEQFF
>TRBV28|many|NA|TRBJ2-1
TGTGCCAGCAGTTCACTAGACACCTCCTACAATGAGCAGTTCTTC
CASSSLDTSYNEQFF
>TRBV20-1|few|NA|TRBJ2-3
TGCAGTGCTAGGGGTAGCACAGATACGCAGTATTTT
CSARGSTDTQYF
>TRBV27|NA|NA|TRBJ2-7
TGTGCCAGCGGTAGTAGTGGAGCATACGAGCAGTACTTC
CASGSSGAYEQYF
>TRBV5-1|many|NA|TRBJ2-1
TGCGCCAGCAGCCTACTTGGACGGTCAGGGGCAGGCGTCAATGAGCAGTTCTTC
CASSLLGRSGAGVNEQFF
>TRBV28|NA|TRBD2|TRBJ2-7
TGTGCCAGCAGTTCTCTAGCGGGAGGGGTTCGGATCGCCTACGAGCAGTACTTC
CASSSLAGGVRIAYEQYF
>TRBV27|NA|NA|TRBJ2-7
TGTGCCAGCAGTTTATCCCACCCCTCATACGAGCAGTACTTC
CASSLSHPSYEQYF
>TRBV5-1|many|TRBD1|TRBJ1-2
TGCGCCAGCAGCCTCGACAGGGTAGCTAACTATGGCTACACCTTC
CASSLDRVANYGYTF
>TRBV4-1|many|TRBD2|TRBJ2-7
TGCGCCAGCAGCCAAGCACTAGCGGGACAACCCTACGAGCAGTACTTC
CASSQALAGQPYEQYF
>TRBV28|many|TRBD1|TRBJ1-2
TGTGCCAGCAGTTTTGATTGGACAGGGCCCTATGGCTACACCTTC
CASSFDWTGPYGYTF
>TRBV9|few|NA|TRBJ2-1
TGTGCCAGCAGCGTAGGGACCACTCCGGGCCATGAGCAGTTCTTC
CASSVGTTPGHEQFF
>TRBV20-1|many|NA|TRBJ2-7
TGCAGTGCTAGAGGCTTAGGAGACACTACCTACGAGCAGTACTTC
CSARGLGDTTYEQYF
>TRBV11-3|many|TRBD2|TRBJ2-2
TGTGCCAGCTCCCTTACTAGCGTCGGGGAGCTGTTTTTT
CASSLTSVGELFF
>TRBV19|few|NA|TRBJ2-7
TGTGCCAGTATTCCCAGGGGTGGCCACGAGCAGTACTTC
CASIPRGGHEQYF
>TRBV29-1|NA|NA|TRBJ2-1
TGCAGCGTTAAAGCGGCTAGCTCCTACAATGAGCAGTTCTTC
CSVKAASSYNEQFF
>TRBV5-1|many|TRBD2|TRBJ2-7
TGCGCCAGCAGCTTGACAGCGGGAGTATTCTACGAGCAGTACTTC
CASSLTAGVFYEQYF
>TRBV2|many|TRBD2|TRBJ2-2
TGTGCCAGCAGAACTAGCGGGTCGAACACCGGGGAGCTGTTTTTT
CASRTSGSNTGELFF